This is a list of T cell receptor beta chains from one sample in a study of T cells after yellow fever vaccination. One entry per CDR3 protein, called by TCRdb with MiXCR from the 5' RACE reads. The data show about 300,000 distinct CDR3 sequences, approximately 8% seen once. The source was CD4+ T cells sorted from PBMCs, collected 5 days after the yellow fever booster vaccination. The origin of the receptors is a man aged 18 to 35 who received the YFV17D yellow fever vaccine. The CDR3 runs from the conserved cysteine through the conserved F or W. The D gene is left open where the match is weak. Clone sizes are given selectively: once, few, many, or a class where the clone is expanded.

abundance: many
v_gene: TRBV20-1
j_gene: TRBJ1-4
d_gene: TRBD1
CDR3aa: CSARQGGKLFF
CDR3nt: TGCAGTGCTCGACAGGGTGGAAAACTGTTTTTT

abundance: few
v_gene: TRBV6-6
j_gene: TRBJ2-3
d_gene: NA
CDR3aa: CASSYSGREDTQYF
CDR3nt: TGTGCCAGCAGTTACTCGGGACGCGAAGATACGCAGTATTTT

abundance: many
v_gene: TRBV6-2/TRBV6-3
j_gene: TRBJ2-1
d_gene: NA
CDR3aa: CASRPPSGEQFF
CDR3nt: TGTGCCAGCAGACCACCCTCAGGAGAGCAGTTCTTC

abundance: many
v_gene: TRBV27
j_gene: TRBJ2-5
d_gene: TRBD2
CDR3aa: CASSFLAGGTETQYF
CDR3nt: TGTGCCAGCAGTTTTCTAGCGGGGGGGACAGAGACCCAGTACTTC

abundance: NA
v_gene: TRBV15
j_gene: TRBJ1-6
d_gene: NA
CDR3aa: CATSRPTRFGSPLHF
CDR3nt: TGTGCCACCAGCAGACCCACCCGGTTTGGGTCACCCCTCCACTTT

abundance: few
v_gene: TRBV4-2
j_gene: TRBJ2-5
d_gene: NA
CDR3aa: CASSQDPGTLGETQYF
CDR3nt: TGTGCCAGCAGCCAAGATCCCGGGACTCTAGGAGAGACCCAGTACTTC

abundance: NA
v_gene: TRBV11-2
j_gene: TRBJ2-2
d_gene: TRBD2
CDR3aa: CASSPSGSNTGELFF
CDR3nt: TGTGCCAGCAGCCCTAGCGGGTCGAACACCGGGGAGCTGTTTTTT

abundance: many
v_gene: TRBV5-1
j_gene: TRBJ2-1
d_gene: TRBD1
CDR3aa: CASSPGTGVDEQFF
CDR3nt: TGCGCCAGCAGCCCCGGGACAGGGGTTGATGAGCAGTTCTTC

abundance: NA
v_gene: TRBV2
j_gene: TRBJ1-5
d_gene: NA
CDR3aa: CASTTVSNQPQHF
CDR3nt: TGTGCCAGCACCACCGTTAGCAATCAGCCCCAGCATTTT

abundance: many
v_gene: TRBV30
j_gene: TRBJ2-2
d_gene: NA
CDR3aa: CAWSLSWELFF
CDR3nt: TGTGCCTGGAGCCTTAGTTGGGAGCTGTTTTTT